This entry describes one T cell receptor (beta chain). MiXCR was run by TCRdb on the 5' RACE reads, yielding one entry per CDR3 protein. The data hold fewer than 450,000 distinct CDR3 sequences, with approximately 10% observed a single time. The CDR3 runs to 15 residues. V was trimmed by 3 bases and J by 4 bases, leaving 15 bases between them. Germline CDR1 DFQATT, CDR2 SNEGSKA (reference sequence). This specimen belongs to a study of T cells after yellow fever vaccination. The sequence was collected from a man in his late teens or twenties who received the YFV17D yellow fever vaccine. The sample was PBMCs, taken on the day of the first yellow fever vaccination. The J gene is TRBJ2-2, the V gene TRBV20-1, with D perhaps TRBD2 (5 bases). The CDR3 protein is CSASGSAALTGELFF. The CDR3 DNA reads TGCAGTGCTAGTGGGTCAGCGGCCCTCACCGGGGAGCTGTTTTTT.